These 12 T cell receptor beta chains were all obtained from the same sample, sequenced in a study of T-cell reconstitution after alpha-beta-depleted transplantation in children listed by TCRdb under 2016. To prepare the library, PCR was applied. The instrument was an Illumina HiSeq 2500. To normalize quantification of the TCRbeta repertoire, the TCR libraries were built with molecular barcoding that relied on unique molecular identifiers. TCRdb applied fastp at Q25 and MiXCR to the public reads, then kept only in-frame beta chains. Each entry is one CDR3 protein sequence, shown with its most common DNA and genes. A total of 450,000 to 600,000 distinct CDR3 sequences appear in this sample, around 18% of them only once. The ten biggest clones cover 3.3% of the sample. The sequences come from PBMCs from the stem cell graft donor, collected from the stem cell graft. The receptor source for this set is a human donor who donated a stem cell graft to a child with acute lymphoblastic leukemia.

This chain's CDR3 is CASLEEGGRTYEQYF. In nucleotides, the CDR3 is TGTGCCAGCCTAGAAGAAGGCGGTCGGACCTACGAGCAGTACTTC. V is TRBV7-9 and J is TRBJ2-7; D is ambiguous. Germline-derived CDR1 and CDR2 are SEHNR and FQNEAQ (reference sequence). The CDR3 is 15 amino acids. V lost 8 bases, J lost 2 bases, and 19 bases lay in between.

There are many counts of this clonotype. The chain combines TRBV4-1 with TRBJ1-1; maybe TRBD1 (5 bases). The CDR3 is 17 residues long. Germline loops: CDR1 MGHRA, CDR2 YSYEKL. Deletions cut 1 base from V and 4 bases from J, with 19 bases between. The CDR3 reads CASSQVRTLVGPTEAFF. The CDR3 DNA is TGCGCCAGCAGCCAAGTCCGTACACTTGTGGGGCCCACTGAAGCTTTCTTT.

This clonotype was found a few times. The CDR3 here is CSARGSSSPYNEQFF. DNA of the CDR3: TGCAGTGCTAGGGGCAGTTCCTCCCCTTACAATGAGCAGTTCTTC. This chain uses TRBV20-1 with TRBJ2-1; D call uncertain. V dropped 3 bases and J dropped 4 bases, with 16 bases sitting between them. The CDR3 runs 15 residues. Germline V gene data show CDR1 as DFQATT and CDR2 as SNEGSKA (reference sequence).

This clonotype was counted a few times. V gene TRBV13 combines with J gene TRBJ2-7; the match to TRBD2 covers 8 bases. The CDR3 covers 16 residues. Germline-derived CDR1 and CDR2 are PRHDT and FYEKMQ (reference sequence). V lost 5 bases and J lost 5; bases outside the gene matches: 14. The CDR3 region has the DNA TGTGCCAGCAGCCCATTCGGGGCGGGAGGATCAAACGAGCAGTACTTC. This sequence encodes CASSPFGAGGSNEQYF.

This clonotype was observed a few times. This rearrangement joins TRBV29-1 to TRBJ1-1, with 9 bases that match TRBD1. The CDR3 loop spans 14 amino acids. Germline trimming cut 6 bases from V and 6 bases from J; bases unmatched to any gene: 11. Germline-derived CDR1 and CDR2 are SQVTM and ANQGSEA. DNA of the CDR3: TGCAGCGTCGCTCCGGGACAGGGTATCGCTGAAGCTTTCTTT. Amino acid sequence: CSVAPGQGIAEAFF.

In this sample, this clonotype turned up a few times. The V gene is TRBV9, the J gene TRBJ2-7; unclear D gene. Germline loops: CDR1 SGDLS, CDR2 YYNGEE. V shed 0 bases and J shed 3 bases, with 13 bases lying between them. There are 15 residues in the CDR3. The CDR3 reads CASSVGMGFGYEQYF. DNA for the CDR3: TGTGCCAGCAGCGTAGGCATGGGGTTCGGCTACGAGCAGTACTTC.

The chain couples TRBV20-1 to TRBJ2-3; 10 bases fit TRBD2. V trimming: 0 bases; J trimming: 2 bases; junction bases outside the gene matches: 8. The CDR3 sequence is 17 residues long. Per germline, CDR1 DFQATT and CDR2 SNEGSKA (reference sequence). CDR3 residues: CSARDPKAGGITDTQYF. The DNA for the CDR3 is TGCAGTGCTAGAGATCCCAAAGCGGGAGGGATCACAGATACGCAGTATTTT.

This clonotype has more than one count but fewer than ten. This sequence joins TRBV5-6 and TRBJ2-7; tentative D call: TRBD1 (7 bases). The CDR3 is made up of 15 amino acids. Germline V gene data show CDR1 as SGHDT and CDR2 as YYEEEE. V lost 1 base and J 2 bases, leaving 13 bases between the germline ends. CDR3 nucleotide sequence: TGTGCCAGCAGCTTGTATGGCAGGGGGGCCTACGAGCAGTACTTC. Translation: CASSLYGRGAYEQYF.

A few counts support this clonotype. The chain joins TRBV5-1 to TRBJ1-5; D not certain. The CDR3 covers 12 residues. From germline, CDR1 is SGHRS and CDR2 YFSETQ. V lost 5 bases, J lost 7 bases, and 10 bases lay in between. This chain's CDR3 is CASRLKVQPQHF. The DNA of the CDR3 is TGCGCCAGCAGATTGAAAGTACAGCCCCAGCATTTT. Filled out from reference TRBV5-1 and TRBJ1-5, the complete variable domain reads KAGVTQTPRYLIKTRGQQVTLSCSPISGHRSVSWYQQTPGQGLQFLFEYFSETQRNKGNFPGRFSGRQFSNSRSEMNVSTLELGDSALYLCASRLKVQPQHFGDGTRLSIL.

This clonotype has only a few counts. The chain carries TRBV7-2 and TRBJ2-7; D possibly uses TRBD1 or TRBD2 (5 bases each). CDR1 and CDR2 from the germline V gene are SGHTA and FQGNSA. This CDR3 has 14 amino acids. V was shortened by 5 bases and J by 4 bases, with 15 bases between the two germline ends. The CDR3 sequence is CASSPPGRLYEQYF. The CDR3 DNA reads TGTGCCAGCAGCCCCCCGGGACGGCTTTACGAGCAGTACTTC.

The V call is TRBV6-1, the J call TRBJ1-2; TRBD1 matches 7 bases. The V gene's germline CDR1 is MNHNS and CDR2 SASEGT. The CDR3 sequence is 13 residues long. V gave up 5 bases and J gave up 4 bases; unmatched junction bases: 4. The CDR3 DNA reads TGTGCCAGCAGTATCGGGACAGTCTATGGCTACACCTTC. The encoded protein is CASSIGTVYGYTF.

This clonotype was recorded a few times. This chain joins TRBV25-1 and TRBJ2-7; 9 bases line up with TRBD1. Germline trimming cut 5 bases from V and 3 bases from J; bases unmatched to any gene: 5. Per the germline V gene, CDR1 is MGHDK and CDR2 is SYGVNS. The CDR3 totals 14 residues. The CDR3 reads CASSNGQGRYEQYF. CDR3 DNA sequence: TGTGCCAGCAGTAATGGACAGGGGCGCTACGAGCAGTACTTC.